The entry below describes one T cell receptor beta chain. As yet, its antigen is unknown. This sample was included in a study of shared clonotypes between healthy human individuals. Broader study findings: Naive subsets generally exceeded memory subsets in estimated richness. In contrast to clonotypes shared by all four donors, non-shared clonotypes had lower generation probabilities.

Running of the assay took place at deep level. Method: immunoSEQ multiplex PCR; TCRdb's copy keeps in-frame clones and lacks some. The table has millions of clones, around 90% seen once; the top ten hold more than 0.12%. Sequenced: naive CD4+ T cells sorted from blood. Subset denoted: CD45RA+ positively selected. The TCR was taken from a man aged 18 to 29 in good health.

The DNA of the CDR3 is TGTGCCTGGGGTCCCCCGGAGGGGAGCTCCTACGAGCAGTACTTC. It translates to CAWGPPEGSSYEQYF. This chain uses TRBV30 with TRBJ2-7; maybe TRBD2 (6 bases). Germline lookup yields CDR1 GTSNPN and CDR2 SVGIG (reference sequence). V was pared by 5 bases and J by 0 bases, with 17 bases between. The CDR3 is 15 residues long.